This T cell receptor (beta chain) is drawn from a study of neoadjuvant nivolumab and ipilimumab in lung cancer. Germline CDR1 and CDR2: MNHEY and SMNVEV (reference sequence). This CDR3 region has 12 residues. V was pared by 5 bases and J by 0 bases, with 5 bases between. Study-wide findings and caveats: From pretherapy to surgery, tumor richness and clonality rose with dual therapy.

As concerns this clone: Its antigen is as yet unknown.

Some clones are missing from TCRdb's copy, which holds only in-frame ones; the method was immunoSEQ multiplex PCR. The sample consists of 24,000 or so clones, less than 90% of them appearing once. The sample here was peripheral blood, taken before neoadjuvant nivolumab, alone or with ipilimumab. The TCR comes from an adult with non-small cell lung cancer. This sequence joins TRBV27 and TRBJ2-7; D gene ambiguous. CDR3 residues: CASSGPSYEQYF. The CDR3 coding sequence is TGTGCCAGCAGTGGGCCCTCCTACGAGCAGTACTTC.